This T cell receptor (beta chain) was captured by sequencing in a study of human thymus T cells (dated by TCRdb to 2020 to 2021). Regarding the complete study: The study described the TCR alpha and beta repertoires in under 10 infant thymus samples and a few matching peripheral blood samples. Donor ages ranged from about 7 to 250 days, and the cohort comprised about six male and a couple of female infants.

CDR1 and CDR2 are drawn from the germline V gene: SGHAT, FQNNGV. The CDR3 sequence holds 14 residues, the cysteine and phenylalanine included. CDR3 DNA is the only sequence kept; it has 42 bases, read in frame from the first base. V loses 1 base of germline sequence and J loses 3 bases, and the interval between the two ends is 9 bases. Immunologically healthy infants undergoing open corrective cardiac surgery for congenital heart defects in Finland were used as donors. During surgery, a small about 0.5-1 mL aliquot of peripheral blood was collected from four of the eight donors. For blood samples, genomic DNA was extracted from all available leukocytes instead of from a fixed number of cells. Erythrocytes were removed from blood with ACK lysis buffer, and the leukocytes were stored as pellets at -70 °C. A QIAsymphony instrument was used to extract genomic DNA from the frozen cell pellets. Comment on this clone: Its antigen remains undetermined. One base away there is no much larger clone; base qualities are not given.

The immunoSEQ multiplex PCR assay was used to amplify the TCRB and TCRAD loci from a standardized quantity of quality-controlled genomic DNA. Amplicons spanned the V(D)J region at a length sufficient to cover the CDR3 and identify V and J genes. The amplicons were sequenced on an Illumina platform via the commercial immunoSEQ service. As for how the authors treated the data: Primer bias and sequencing errors were corrected as previously described, and TCRAD and TCRB definitions were based on the IMGT database. immunoSEQ Analyzer 3.0 and VDJTools were used for repertoire analysis, which covered basic statistics, V/J segment usage, diversity estimates, rarefaction and pairwise overlap. To estimate diversity, the Chao1, ChaoE, Efron-Thisted, Shannon and inverse Simpson indices were applied, and diversity was also estimated on datasets down-sampled to the smallest sample. Repertoire overlap was determined by strict matching of CDR3 nucleotide sequence, V gene and J gene, and Jaccard-based multidimensional scaling clustering was applied. The clones in this table, taken by TCRdb from immuneACCESS, are in-frame only. Not every clone is retained; where verified, under half of the shortfall comes from an unresolved V gene, and the cause of the rest is unknown. V, J and clone size are those of that table, while D and trimming were read from the DNA. In all, the sample holds under 70,000 clones, and 94% of those were seen once. Jointly, the top ten make up approximately 6% of the sample.

The research as a whole found: On average, thymus samples gave 750,000 to 1,000,000 unique TCRB clonotypes, whereas blood samples gave roughly 80,000. V and J gene segment usage appeared biased in both thymic and peripheral blood repertoires.

This chain is built from TRBV11-2 and TRBJ2-5; TRBD2 is a weak D gene call, 6 bases matching. The sequence was collected from a boy younger than two with a congenital heart defect but otherwise immunologically healthy. Specimen: blood. The CDR3 is CASSLGGLKETQYF. Here is the DNA: TGTGCCAGCAGCTTAGGGGGACTCAAAGAGACCCAGTACTTC.